This T cell receptor (beta chain) is drawn from a study of CD8 T cells in Susac syndrome. About this clonotype: As yet, its antigen is unknown.

Whole-study findings and limits: A relatively small number of individuals underwent TCR sequencing and HLA analysis.

The authors carried out high-throughput sequencing of TCR beta. They applied it to CD8+ and CD4+ T cells obtained from blood. The study used healthy donors as controls matched for age and sex. RNA in amounts of about 0.5 to 1 ug was reverse transcribed with random hexamers. TCR beta CDR3 was amplified by immunoSEQ covering 54 Vbeta and 13 Jbeta. MiXCR, applied by TCRdb to the immunoSEQ multiplex PCR reads, yields one record per CDR3 protein. The sample lists 110,000 or so distinct CDR3 sequences, about 96% occurring once. There are 15 residues in the CDR3. The V segment lost 1 base and the J segment 2 bases; nucleotides outside the gene matches: 0. CDR1 and CDR2 from the germline V gene are MGHDK and SYGVNS.

This chain connects TRBV25-1 to TRBJ2-2, with 8 nucleotides matching TRBD1. This TCR was recovered from a human donor in good health. Sequenced: CD4+ T cells from PBMCs. The CDR3 loop is CASSESGGNTGELFF. CDR3 coding DNA: TGTGCCAGCAGTGAATCAGGGGGCAACACCGGGGAGCTGTTTTTT.